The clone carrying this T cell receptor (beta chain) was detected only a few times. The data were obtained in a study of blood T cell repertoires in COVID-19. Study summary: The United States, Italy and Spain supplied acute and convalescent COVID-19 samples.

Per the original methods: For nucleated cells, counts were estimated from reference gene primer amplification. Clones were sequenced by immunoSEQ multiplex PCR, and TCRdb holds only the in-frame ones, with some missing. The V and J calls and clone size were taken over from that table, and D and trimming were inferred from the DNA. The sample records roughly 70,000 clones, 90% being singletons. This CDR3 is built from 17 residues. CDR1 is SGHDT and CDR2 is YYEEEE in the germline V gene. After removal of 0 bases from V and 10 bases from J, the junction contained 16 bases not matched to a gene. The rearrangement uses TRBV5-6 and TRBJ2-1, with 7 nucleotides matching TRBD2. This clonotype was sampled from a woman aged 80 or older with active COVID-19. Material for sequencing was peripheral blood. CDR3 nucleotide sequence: TGTGCCAGCAGCTTGGGCCCTGTGGGGGACTACCGGGGAGAGCAGTTCTTC. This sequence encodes CASSLGPVGDYRGEQFF.